This TCR beta chain was obtained from a study of T-cell memory formation after mild COVID-19. General study points: Some SARS-CoV-2-responding clones were already detected in memory before infection. CD4+ contracting clones lay mainly in CM and EM, CD8+ ones in EMRA.

To note about this clonotype: Its antigen is unknown.

TCRdb itself ran the 5' RACE reads through MiXCR, one entry per CDR3 protein. The sample lists 250,000 to 350,000 distinct CDR3 sequences; 16% were seen once. The sequence came from a young man who had mild COVID-19 (a few samples of this study predate the infection). Cell type and time point are not known. Sequenced: PBMCs or a T cell subset sorted from them (not recorded which).

CDR3 loop: CASSWGTGDETQYF. CDR3 nucleotides: TGTGCCAGCAGTTGGGGAACGGGCGACGAGACCCAGTACTTC. This sequence joins TRBV12-3 or TRBV12-4 and TRBJ2-5, with D unclear. The CDR3 has 14 amino acids. The V end was cut by 4 bases, the J end by 5 bases, with 14 bases between.